The present T cell receptor beta chain was sequenced within a study of cytomegalovirus exposure and HLA in healthy donors. For this clone: What it binds is not known.

General study results and limits: Among TCR beta chains, those listed as cytomegalovirus-associated numbered 164. For most TCR beta V segments, an earlier analysis put the productive rate at about 90% or about 30% of the time.

The PCR ran on 60 Vbeta and 13 Jbeta primers. Assay: immunoSEQ multiplex PCR; the TCRdb copy retains only in-frame clones and omits some. The sample yields some 200,000 clones, under 80% seen once. Healthy bone marrow donors made up the donors. Germline-derived CDR1 and CDR2 are LNHDA and SQIVND (reference sequence). This CDR3 contains 14 residues. Trimming pared 3 bases from V and 5 bases from J, leaving 12 bases between. Sequencing was performed on PBMCs. The chain recombines TRBV19 with TRBJ2-3; D is uncertain. This TCR derives from a man aged 35-49 years in good health and CMV-seronegative. The CDR3 DNA follows: TGTGCCAGTAGTATCCAAGCATTTGTAGATACGCAGTATTTT. It codes for CASSIQAFVDTQYF. Combining the CDR3 with reference TRBV19 and TRBJ2-3 gives the whole variable domain DGGITQSPKYLFRKEGQNVTLSCEQNLNHDAMYWYRQDPGQGLRLIYYSQIVNDFQKGDIAEGYSVSREKKESFPLTVTSAQKNPTAFYLCASSIQAFVDTQYFGPGTRLTVL.